Sequencing of this T cell receptor beta chain was carried out in a study of blood T cell repertoires in COVID-19. Turning to the study itself: The origin of the acute and convalescent COVID-19 samples was the United States, Italy and Spain.

The V gene's germline CDR1 is SGHTA and CDR2 FQGNSA. The V segment lost 6 bases and the J segment 2 bases; nucleotides outside the gene matches: 7. The CDR3 contains 16 residues. Per the original data handling: Nucleated cell number was recorded as an estimate derived from reference gene primer amplification. TCRdb's copy holds only in-frame clones and misses some; the assay was immunoSEQ multiplex PCR. The V and J calls and clone size are taken from that table; D and trimming were inferred from the DNA. The data show 250,000 to 350,000 clones, 80% to 90% seen once. Material for sequencing was peripheral blood. This sequence was found in a woman between 50 and 59 years old who had recovered from COVID-19. The V gene is TRBV7-2, the J gene TRBJ2-5, with 12 bases aligning to TRBD1. In nucleotides, the CDR3 is TGTGCCAGCAGATCGGGACAGGGGGCAGGGCAAGAGACCCAGTACTTC. It encodes CASRSGQGAGQETQYF.